This T cell receptor beta chain is from a study of blood T cell repertoires in COVID-19 (dated by TCRdb to the early 2020s). At the level of the whole study: Collaborator samples came from the United States, Italy and Spain and covered acute and convalescent phases of COVID-19. The samples were drawn from two sources: the first 160 participants of the ongoing ImmuneRACE study, and over 1,000 subjects contributed by 6 global collaborators. Where available, HLA class I and class II types were obtained from metadata supplied by the sample provider rather than from assay-based typing. The dataset comprised deeply sampled blood TCRbeta repertoires from subjects exposed to, actively infected with, or recovered from COVID-19. The prospective study material was composed of cDNA or gDNA derived from T cells, B-cell-depleted T cells, or PBMCs. The repertoires were released in a freely available public database meant as a resource for research on the immune response to SARS-CoV-2. Sample metadata almost always included a de-identified subject ID, COVID-19 status, age in years and sex. What the authors observed across the whole study: Clinical and demographic metadata were provided uncurated, with the amount varying by source and participant.

TCRbeta CDR3 regions were amplified from genomic DNA using the immunoSEQ Assay, a bias-controlled multiplex PCR. As for how the authors treated the data: The number of nucleated cells in each sample was estimated by amplification of reference gene primers within the assay. To quantify the absolute abundance of each unique TCRbeta CDR3 rearrangement, sequence reads were collapsed and filtered. For each sample, productive Simpson clonality was calculated as the square root of Simpson's diversity index over productive rearrangements. TCRdb took over this immuneACCESS table, retaining in-frame rearrangements with V and J assigned. Such tables are incomplete; in checked studies, under half of the missing clones stem from an unresolved V gene, and the remainder is unexplained. V and J calls and clone size are as listed in that table; D and trimming were resolved from the DNA. The sample includes roughly 170,000 clones, with around 87% observed a single time. The biggest ten clones account for 0.88% of the sample.

A second Seattle source provided samples from volunteer blood donors who had recovered from COVID-19. Collaborating institutions collected whole blood in K2EDTA tubes following their own protocols. Collaborator samples were shipped for TCRbeta analysis as frozen whole blood, isolated PBMCs, or DNA extracted from either sample type. This clone was found many times. What antigen it recognizes has not been identified. Base qualities are not at hand, and no much larger clone is one base apart. The CDR3 spans 18 residues, from the cysteine through the phenylalanine. The kept DNA is CDR3 alone, 54 bases in frame from the first base. From the germline V gene, CDR1 is SGHTA and CDR2 is FQGNSA. The germline ends are 22 bases apart after V is trimmed by 5 bases and J by 0 bases.

This receptor chain uses TRBV7-2 and TRBJ2-5; the D gene is possibly TRBD1, with 5 bases matching. The sample consisted of peripheral blood. This TCR was sampled from a woman aged 18-29 years who had recovered from COVID-19. Read as DNA, the sequence is TGTGCCAGCAGCGACGAGCTTCTCAGGGAAGAGTACCAAGAGACCCAGTACTTC. Translated, this is CASSDELLREEYQETQYF.